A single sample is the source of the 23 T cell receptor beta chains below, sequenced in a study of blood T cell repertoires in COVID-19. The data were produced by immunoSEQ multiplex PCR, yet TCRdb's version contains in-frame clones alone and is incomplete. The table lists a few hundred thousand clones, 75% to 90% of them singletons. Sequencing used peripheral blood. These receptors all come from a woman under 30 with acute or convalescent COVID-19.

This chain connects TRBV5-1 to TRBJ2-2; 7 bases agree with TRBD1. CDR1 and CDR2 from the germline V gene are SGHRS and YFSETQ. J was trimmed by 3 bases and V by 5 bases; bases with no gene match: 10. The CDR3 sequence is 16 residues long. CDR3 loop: CASSLNDRADTGELFF. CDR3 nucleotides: TGCGCCAGCAGTCTGAACGACAGGGCTGACACCGGGGAGCTGTTTTTT. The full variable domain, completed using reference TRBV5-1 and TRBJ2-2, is KAGVTQTPRYLIKTRGQQVTLSCSPISGHRSVSWYQQTPGQGLQFLFEYFSETQRNKGNFPGRFSGRQFSNSRSEMNVSTLELGDSALYLCASSLNDRADTGELFFGEGSRLTVL.

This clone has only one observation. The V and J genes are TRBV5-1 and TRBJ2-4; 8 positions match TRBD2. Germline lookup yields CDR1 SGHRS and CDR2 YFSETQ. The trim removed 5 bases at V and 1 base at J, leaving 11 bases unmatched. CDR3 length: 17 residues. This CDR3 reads CASSKREFLMAKNIQYF. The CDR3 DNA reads TGCGCCAGCAGTAAGCGGGAGTTTTTGATGGCCAAAAACATTCAGTACTTC.

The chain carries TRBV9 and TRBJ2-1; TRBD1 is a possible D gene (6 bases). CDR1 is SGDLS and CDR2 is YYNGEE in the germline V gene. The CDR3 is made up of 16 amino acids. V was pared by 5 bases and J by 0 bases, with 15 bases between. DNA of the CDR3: TGTGCCAGCAGTTCAGGGGTTGGTAGCTCCTACAATGAGCAGTTCTTC. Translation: CASSSGVGSSYNEQFF.

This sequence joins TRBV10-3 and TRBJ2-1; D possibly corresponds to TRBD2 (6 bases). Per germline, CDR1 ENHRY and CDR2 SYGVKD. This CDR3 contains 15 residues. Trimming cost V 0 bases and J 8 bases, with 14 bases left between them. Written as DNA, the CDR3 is TGTGCCATCAGTGAGTCGGTGGAGACTAGTGATGAGCAGTTCTTC. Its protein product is CAISESVETSDEQFF.

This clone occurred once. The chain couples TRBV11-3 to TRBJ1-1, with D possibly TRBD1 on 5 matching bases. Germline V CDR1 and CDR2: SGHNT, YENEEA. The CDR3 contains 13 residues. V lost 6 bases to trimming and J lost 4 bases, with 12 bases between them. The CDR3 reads CASSQTGGTEAFF. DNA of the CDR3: TGTGCCAGCAGTCAAACCGGGGGCACTGAAGCTTTCTTT.

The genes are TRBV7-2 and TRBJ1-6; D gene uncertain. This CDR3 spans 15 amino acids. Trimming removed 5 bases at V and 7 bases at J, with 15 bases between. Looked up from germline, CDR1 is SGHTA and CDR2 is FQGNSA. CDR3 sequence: CASSPRTPRNSPLHF. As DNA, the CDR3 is TGTGCCAGCAGCCCGAGAACTCCGAGGAATTCACCCCTCCACTTT.

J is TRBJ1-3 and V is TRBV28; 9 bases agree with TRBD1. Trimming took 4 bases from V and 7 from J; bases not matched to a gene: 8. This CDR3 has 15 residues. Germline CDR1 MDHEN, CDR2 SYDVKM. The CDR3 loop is CASSSAFGQGNTIYF. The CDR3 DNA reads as TGTGCCAGCAGTTCTGCGTTCGGACAGGGGAACACCATATATTTT.

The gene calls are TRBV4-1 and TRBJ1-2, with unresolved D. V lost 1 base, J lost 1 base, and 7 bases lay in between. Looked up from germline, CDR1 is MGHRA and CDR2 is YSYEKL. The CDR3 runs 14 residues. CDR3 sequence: CASSQAGNNYGYTF. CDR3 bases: TGCGCCAGCAGCCAAGCGGGGAATAACTATGGCTACACCTTC.

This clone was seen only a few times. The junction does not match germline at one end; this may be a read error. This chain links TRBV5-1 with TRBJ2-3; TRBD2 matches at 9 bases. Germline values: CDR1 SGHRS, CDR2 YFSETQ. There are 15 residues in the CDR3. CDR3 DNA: TGCGCCAGCAGCTTGGTCGGGACTAGCAGAGATACGCAGTATTTT. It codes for CASSLVGTSRDTQYF.

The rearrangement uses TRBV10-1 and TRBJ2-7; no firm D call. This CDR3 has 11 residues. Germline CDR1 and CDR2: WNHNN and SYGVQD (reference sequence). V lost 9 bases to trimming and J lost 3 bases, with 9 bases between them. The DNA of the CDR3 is TGCGCCAGGCAGTTTCACTACGAGCAGTACTTC. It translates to CARQFHYEQYF.

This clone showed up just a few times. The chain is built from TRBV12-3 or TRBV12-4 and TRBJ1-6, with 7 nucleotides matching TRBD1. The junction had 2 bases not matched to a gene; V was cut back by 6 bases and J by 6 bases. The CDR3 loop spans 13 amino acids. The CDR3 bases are TGTGCCAGCAGACAGGGGAGTAATTCACCCCTCCACTTT. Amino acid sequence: CASRQGSNSPLHF.

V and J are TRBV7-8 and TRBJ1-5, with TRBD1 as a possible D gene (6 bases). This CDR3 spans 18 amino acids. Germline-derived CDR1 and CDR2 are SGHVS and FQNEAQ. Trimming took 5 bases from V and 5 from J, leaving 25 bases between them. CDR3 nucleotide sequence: TGTGCCAGCAGCCCGAGCCCAGTTCAACAGGGCTGGGATCAGCCCCAGCATTTT. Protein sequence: CASSPSPVQQGWDQPQHF.

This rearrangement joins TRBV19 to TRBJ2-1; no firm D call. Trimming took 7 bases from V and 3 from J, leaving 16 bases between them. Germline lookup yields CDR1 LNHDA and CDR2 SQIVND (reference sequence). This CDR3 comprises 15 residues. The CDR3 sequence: CASTRSRLDYNEQFF. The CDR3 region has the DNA TGTGCCAGTACGAGGTCTAGGCTTGACTACAATGAGCAGTTCTTC.

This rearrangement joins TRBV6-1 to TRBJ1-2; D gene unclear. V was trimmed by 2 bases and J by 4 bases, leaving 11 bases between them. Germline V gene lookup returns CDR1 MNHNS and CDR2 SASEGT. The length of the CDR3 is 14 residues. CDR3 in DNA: TGTGCCAGCAGTGAATCCGGCGGCGGCTATGGCTACACCTTC. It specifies CASSESGGGYGYTF.

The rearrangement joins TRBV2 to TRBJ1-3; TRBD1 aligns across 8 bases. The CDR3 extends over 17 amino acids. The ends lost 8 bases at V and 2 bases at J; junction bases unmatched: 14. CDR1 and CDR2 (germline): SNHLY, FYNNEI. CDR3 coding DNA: TGTGCCAGCGAAGCTGGACAGGGAATTTCAGCTGGAAACACCATATATTTT. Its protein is CASEAGQGISAGNTIYF.

This CDR3 reads CASSRWTANTGELFF. The CDR3 DNA sequence: TGTGCCAGTAGTCGGTGGACAGCGAACACCGGGGAGCTGTTTTTT. The chain carries TRBV19 and TRBJ2-2; a weak D match, TRBD1 (6 bases). The CDR3 consists of 15 residues. Germline assignment: CDR1 LNHDA and CDR2 SQIVND (reference sequence). V was shortened by 5 bases and J by 0 bases, with 10 bases between the two germline ends.

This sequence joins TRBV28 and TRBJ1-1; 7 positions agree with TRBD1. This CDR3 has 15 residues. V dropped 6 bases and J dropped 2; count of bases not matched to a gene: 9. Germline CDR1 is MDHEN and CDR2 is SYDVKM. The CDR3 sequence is CASRFSGQANTEAFF. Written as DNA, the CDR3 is TGTGCCAGCAGATTTTCCGGACAGGCCAACACTGAAGCTTTCTTT.

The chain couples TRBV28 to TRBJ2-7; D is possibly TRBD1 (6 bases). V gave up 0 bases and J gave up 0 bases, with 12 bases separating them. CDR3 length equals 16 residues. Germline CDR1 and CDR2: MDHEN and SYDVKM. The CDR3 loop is CASSLWGTRSSYEQYF. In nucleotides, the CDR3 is TGTGCCAGCAGTTTATGGGGGACAAGGAGCTCCTACGAGCAGTACTTC.

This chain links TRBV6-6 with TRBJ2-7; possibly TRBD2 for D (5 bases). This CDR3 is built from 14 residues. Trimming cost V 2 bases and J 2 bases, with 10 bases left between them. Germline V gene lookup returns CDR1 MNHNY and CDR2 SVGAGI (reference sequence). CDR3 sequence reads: CASSYGSGTYEQYF. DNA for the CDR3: TGTGCCAGCAGTTACGGTTCCGGGACCTACGAGCAGTACTTC.

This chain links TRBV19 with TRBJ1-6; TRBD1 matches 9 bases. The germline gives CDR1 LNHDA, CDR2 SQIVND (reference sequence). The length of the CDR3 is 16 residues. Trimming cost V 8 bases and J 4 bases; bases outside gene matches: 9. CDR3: CASSRTGDNYNSPLHF. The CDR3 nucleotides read TGTGCCAGTTCAAGGACAGGGGATAATTATAATTCACCCCTCCACTTT.

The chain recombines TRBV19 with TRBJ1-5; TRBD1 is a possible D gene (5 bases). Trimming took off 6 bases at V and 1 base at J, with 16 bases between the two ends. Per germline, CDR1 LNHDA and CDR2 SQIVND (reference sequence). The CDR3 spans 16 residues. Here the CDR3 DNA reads TGTGCCAGTAGACCCCGAGTCAGGGCGAGCAATCAGCCCCAGCATTTT. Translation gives CASRPRVRASNQPQHF.

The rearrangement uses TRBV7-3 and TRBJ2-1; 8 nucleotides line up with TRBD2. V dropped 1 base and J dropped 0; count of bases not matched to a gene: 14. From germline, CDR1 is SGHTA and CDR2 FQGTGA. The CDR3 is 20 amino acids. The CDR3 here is CASSLMGLAGSTDSYNEQFF. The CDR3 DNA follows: TGTGCCAGCAGCTTAATGGGGCTAGCGGGTAGTACCGACTCCTACAATGAGCAGTTCTTC.

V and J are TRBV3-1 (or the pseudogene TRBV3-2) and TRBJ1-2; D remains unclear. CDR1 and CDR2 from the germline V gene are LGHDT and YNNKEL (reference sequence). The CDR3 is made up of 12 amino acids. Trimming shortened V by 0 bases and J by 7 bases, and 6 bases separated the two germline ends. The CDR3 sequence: CASSQEYSGYTF. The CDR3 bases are TGTGCCAGCAGCCAAGAGTACAGTGGCTACACCTTC.